Below are 2 T cell receptor beta chains sequenced from a single sample in a study of OX40 agonist ivuxolimab in advanced cancers. The library relied on the immunoSEQ multiplex PCR assay. Sourced from immuneACCESS, this table was stored by TCRdb with only in-frame sequences that have V and J called. A share of the clones is absent; for the studies checked, an unresolved V gene accounts for under half, and the remainder has no known explanation. Present in this sample are 20,000 to 25,000 clones, roughly 90% of which were seen just once. The top ten clones comprise about 47% of the sample. Here the sequenced sample was CD4+ or CD8+ T cells sorted from blood, taken in a trial of the OX40 agonist ivuxolimab. The origin of the receptors is an adult with an advanced solid tumor such as melanoma, head and neck, liver or kidney cancer.

The chain joins TRBV19 to TRBJ2-2, with 7 nucleotides matching TRBD2. V gave up 2 bases and J gave up 2 bases; unmatched junction bases: 5. This CDR3 is built from 16 residues. Germline assignment: CDR1 LNHDA and CDR2 SQIVND (reference sequence). The CDR3 sequence is CASSIYGGGNTGELFF. For the CDR3, the DNA is TGTGCCAGTAGTATATATGGCGGGGGTAACACCGGGGAGCTGTTTTTT.

The V call is TRBV6-1, the J call TRBJ2-7; D is uncertain. Trimming removed 8 bases at V and 3 bases at J, with 5 bases between. This CDR3 contains 10 residues. Germline CDR1 and CDR2: MNHNS and SASEGT. CDR3 nucleotide sequence: TGTGCCAGCGTTTACTACGAGCAGTACTTC. Translated: CASVYYEQYF.